Sequencing of this T cell receptor beta chain was carried out in a study of shared clonotypes between healthy human individuals. Study details: Researchers drew samples from two women and three men aged 18 to 49. Study results and caveats: With several donors compared, roughly 5% of naive CD4 clonotypes were shared.

Germline CDR1 reads KGHSH; CDR2 reads LQKENI. Trimming shortened V by 10 bases and J by 1 base, and 11 bases separated the two germline ends. This CDR3 has 13 amino acids. Concerning this clone itself: The antigen remains unidentified.

Only Caucasian adults living in Nashville, Tennessee served as donors. The study separated CD4+ cells into CD45RA+ naive and CD45RA-negative memory subsets. Here immunoSEQ multiplex PCR was the method, and the copy in TCRdb shows in-frame clones only, minus some. The repertoire holds about 1.4 million clones, approximately 97% seen once, with 0.95% to 1.5% in the top ten. The clonotype originates from a man aged 25 to 40 in good health. This chain connects TRBV18 to TRBJ1-5; the D gene is possibly TRBD1 (6 bases). What was sequenced was naive CD4+ T cells sorted from blood. The subset is: CD45RA+ positively selected. The CDR3 nucleotides are TGTGCCACCGCACAGGGAAGCAATCAGCCCCAGCATTTT. This gives the protein CATAQGSNQPQHF.